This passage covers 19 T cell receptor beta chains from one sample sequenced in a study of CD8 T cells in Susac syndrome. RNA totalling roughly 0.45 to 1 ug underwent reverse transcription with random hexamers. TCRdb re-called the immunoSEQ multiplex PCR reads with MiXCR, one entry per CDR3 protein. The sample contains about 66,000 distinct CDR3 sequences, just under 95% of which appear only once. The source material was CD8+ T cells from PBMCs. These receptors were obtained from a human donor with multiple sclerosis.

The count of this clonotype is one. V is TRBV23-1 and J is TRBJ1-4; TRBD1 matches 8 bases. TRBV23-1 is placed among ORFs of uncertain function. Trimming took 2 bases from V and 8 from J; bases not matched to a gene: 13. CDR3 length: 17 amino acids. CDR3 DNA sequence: TGCGCCAGCAGTCAACGGGACAGGATTTCTTCTACGGAAAAACTGTTTTTT. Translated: CASSQRDRISSTEKLFF.

The CDR3 is CASSLGVAGVYEQYF. The CDR3 bases are TGTGCCAGCAGCTTGGGGGTAGCGGGAGTATACGAGCAGTACTTC. The chain has TRBV5-4 and TRBJ2-7; 9 positions match TRBD2. The CDR3 totals 15 residues. CDR1 and CDR2 (germline): SGHNT, YYREEE (reference sequence). Trimming cost V 0 bases and J 4 bases; bases outside gene matches: 5.

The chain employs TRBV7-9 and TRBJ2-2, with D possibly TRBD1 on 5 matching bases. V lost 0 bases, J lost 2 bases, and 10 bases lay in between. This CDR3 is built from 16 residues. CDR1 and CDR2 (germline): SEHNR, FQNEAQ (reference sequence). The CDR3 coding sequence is TGTGCCAGCAGCTTAGCTCAGGACATCAACACCGGGGAGCTGTTTTTT. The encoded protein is CASSLAQDINTGELFF. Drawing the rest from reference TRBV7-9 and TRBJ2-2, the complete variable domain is DTGVSQNPRHKITKRGQNVTFRCDPISEHNRLYWYRQTLGQGPEFLTYFQNEAQLEKSRLLSDRFSAERPKGSFSTLEIQRTEQGDSAMYLCASSLAQDINTGELFFGEGSRLTVL.

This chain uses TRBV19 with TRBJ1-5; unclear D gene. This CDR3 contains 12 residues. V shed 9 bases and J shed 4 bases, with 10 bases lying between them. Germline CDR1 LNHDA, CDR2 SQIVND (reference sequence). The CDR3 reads CASALGNQPQHF. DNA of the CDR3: TGTGCCAGCGCCTTGGGGAATCAGCCCCAGCATTTT. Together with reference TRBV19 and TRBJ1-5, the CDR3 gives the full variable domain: DGGITQSPKYLFRKEGQNVTLSCEQNLNHDAMYWYRQDPGQGLRLIYYSQIVNDFQKGDIAEGYSVSREKKESFPLTVTSAQKNPTAFYLCASALGNQPQHFGDGTRLSIL.

Written as DNA, the CDR3 is TGTGCCAGCGGCTTTGAGACCCAGTACTTC. Residues: CASGFETQYF. The chain carries TRBV25-1 and TRBJ2-5, with D hard to call. V was trimmed by 8 bases and J by 5 bases, leaving 6 bases between them. Germline CDR1 is MGHDK and CDR2 is SYGVNS. The CDR3 covers 10 residues.

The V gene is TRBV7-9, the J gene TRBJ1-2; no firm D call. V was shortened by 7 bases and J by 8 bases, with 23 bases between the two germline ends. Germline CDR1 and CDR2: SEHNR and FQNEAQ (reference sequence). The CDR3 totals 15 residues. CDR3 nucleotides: TGTGCCAGCACAGAAGCGGCATCGCCTAGCAAAGGCTACACCTTC. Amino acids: CASTEAASPSKGYTF. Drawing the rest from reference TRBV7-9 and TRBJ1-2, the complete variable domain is DTGVSQNPRHKITKRGQNVTFRCDPISEHNRLYWYRQTLGQGPEFLTYFQNEAQLEKSRLLSDRFSAERPKGSFSTLEIQRTEQGDSAMYLCASTEAASPSKGYTFGSGTRLTVV.

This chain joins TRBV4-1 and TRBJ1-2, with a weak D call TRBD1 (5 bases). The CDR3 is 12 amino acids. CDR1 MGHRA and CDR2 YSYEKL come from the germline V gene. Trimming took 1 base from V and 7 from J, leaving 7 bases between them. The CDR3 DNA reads TGCGCCAGCAGCCAAGGAACAGGTGGCTACACCTTC. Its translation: CASSQGTGGYTF.

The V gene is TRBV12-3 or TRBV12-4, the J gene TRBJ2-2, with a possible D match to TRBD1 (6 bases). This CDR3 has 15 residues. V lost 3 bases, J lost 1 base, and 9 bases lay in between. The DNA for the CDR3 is TGTGCCAGCAGTTTTGGGACACGGAACACCGGGGAGCTGTTTTTT. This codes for CASSFGTRNTGELFF.

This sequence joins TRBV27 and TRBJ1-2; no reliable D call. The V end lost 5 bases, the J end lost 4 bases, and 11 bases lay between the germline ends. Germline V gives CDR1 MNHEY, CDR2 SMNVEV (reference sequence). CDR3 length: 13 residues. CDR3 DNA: TGTGCCAGCAGTCCCAAAGGCCTCTATGGCTACACCTTC. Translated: CASSPKGLYGYTF.

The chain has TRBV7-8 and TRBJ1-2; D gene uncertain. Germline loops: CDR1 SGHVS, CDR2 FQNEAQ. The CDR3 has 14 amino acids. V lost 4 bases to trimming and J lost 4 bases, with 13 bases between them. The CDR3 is CASSSGLSFYGYTF. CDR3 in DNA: TGTGCCAGCAGCTCCGGACTGTCGTTCTATGGCTACACCTTC.

The DNA for the CDR3 is TGTGCCAGCAGCCTCGGGATTGGTCAGCCCCAGCATTTT. Residues: CASSLGIGQPQHF. The chain employs TRBV7-3 and TRBJ1-5; D remains ambiguous. V was trimmed by 5 bases and J by 6 bases, leaving 11 bases between them. Germline V gene sequence: CDR1 SGHTA, CDR2 FQGTGA. This CDR3 is 13 amino acids long.

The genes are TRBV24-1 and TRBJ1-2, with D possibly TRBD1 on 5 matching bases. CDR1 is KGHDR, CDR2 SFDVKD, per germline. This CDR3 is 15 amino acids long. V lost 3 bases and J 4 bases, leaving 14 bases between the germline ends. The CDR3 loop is CATSDRQGWGYGYTF. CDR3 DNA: TGTGCCACCAGTGATCGGCAGGGATGGGGCTATGGCTACACCTTC.

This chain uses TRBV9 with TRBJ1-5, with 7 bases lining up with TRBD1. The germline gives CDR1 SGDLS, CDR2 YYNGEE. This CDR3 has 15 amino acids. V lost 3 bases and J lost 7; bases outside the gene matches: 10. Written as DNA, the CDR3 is TGTGCCAGCAGCGCCGACAGGGATCCGCGGCAGCCCCAGCATTTT. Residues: CASSADRDPRQPQHF.

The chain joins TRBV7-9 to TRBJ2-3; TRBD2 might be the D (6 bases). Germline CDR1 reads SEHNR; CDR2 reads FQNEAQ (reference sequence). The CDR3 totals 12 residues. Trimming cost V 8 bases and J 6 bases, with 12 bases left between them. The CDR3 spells CASGRGSDTQYF. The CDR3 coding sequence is TGTGCCAGCGGGCGGGGTTCGGATACGCAGTATTTT.

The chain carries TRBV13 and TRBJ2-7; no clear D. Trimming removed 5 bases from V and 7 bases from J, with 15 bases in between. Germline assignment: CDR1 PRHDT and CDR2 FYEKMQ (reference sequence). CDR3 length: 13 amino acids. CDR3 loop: CASSLGRSWEQYF. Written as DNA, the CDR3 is TGTGCCAGCAGCCTGGGAAGGTCGTGGGAGCAGTACTTC.

CDR3 sequence: CASSASLGADIYEQYF. The CDR3 coding sequence is TGTGCCAGCAGCGCGTCCCTCGGGGCCGACATCTACGAGCAGTACTTC. The chain carries TRBV9 and TRBJ2-7; possibly TRBD1 or TRBD2 for D (5 bases each). V shed 3 bases and J shed 3 bases, with 19 bases lying between them. The CDR3 runs to 16 residues. The germline V gene has CDR1 SGDLS and CDR2 YYNGEE.

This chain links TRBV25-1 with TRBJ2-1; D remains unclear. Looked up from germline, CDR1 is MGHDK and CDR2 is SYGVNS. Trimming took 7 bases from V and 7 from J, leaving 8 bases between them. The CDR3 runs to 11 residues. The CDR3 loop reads CASISINEQFF. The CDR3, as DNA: TGTGCCAGCATTTCAATAAATGAGCAGTTCTTC.

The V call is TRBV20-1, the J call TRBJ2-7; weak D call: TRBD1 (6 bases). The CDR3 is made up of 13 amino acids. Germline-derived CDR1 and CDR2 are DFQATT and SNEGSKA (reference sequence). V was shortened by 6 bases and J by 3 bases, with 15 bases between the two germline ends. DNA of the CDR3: TGCAGTGCAGCAGGGGAATTAGACTACGAGCAGTACTTC. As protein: CSAAGELDYEQYF.

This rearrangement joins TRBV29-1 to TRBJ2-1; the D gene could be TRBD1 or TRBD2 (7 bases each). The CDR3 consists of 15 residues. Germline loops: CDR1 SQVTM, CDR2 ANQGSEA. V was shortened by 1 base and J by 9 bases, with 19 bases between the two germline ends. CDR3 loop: CSVEGWVRGGGEQFF. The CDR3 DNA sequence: TGCAGCGTTGAAGGCTGGGTCAGGGGGGGAGGTGAGCAGTTCTTC.